Sequencing of this T cell receptor (beta chain) was carried out in a study of T cell clones after liver transplantation. From germline, CDR1 is LGHNA and CDR2 YSLEER. CDR3 length equals 15 residues. V dropped 0 bases and J dropped 5 bases, with 13 bases sitting between them. Sequenced by immunoSEQ multiplex PCR; TCRdb stores in-frame clones only, minus some. The sample gives around 100,000 clones, around 84% of which show up once; around 2.9% is in the top ten. The chain is built from TRBV4-3 and TRBJ1-2; D not certain. The receptor was isolated from a human patient who received a liver transplant. Some T cells may be supplied by the graft donor. The sequencing here drew on CD4+ T cells from blood, taken approximately 43 months after liver transplant. CDR3 bases: TGCGCCAGCAGCCAAGAGAGCAATTCCCCTTATGGCTACACCTTC. This gives the protein CASSQESNSPYGYTF.